This T cell receptor beta chain was found in a study of T-cell memory formation after mild COVID-19 (dated by TCRdb to the early 2020s). The study in broad terms: TCR sequence clusters from the two donors were largely donor specific. The cohort was made up of two young adult volunteers, one female and one male, who were previously healthy. Longitudinal TCRalpha and TCRbeta repertoire sequencing tracked T-cell clones expanding and contracting after mild COVID-19 in a couple of donors. What the study reported, not specific to this receptor: The study included only a couple of mild cases, and larger cohorts that include severe cases with pre-infection samples were judged to be necessary. Clones that contracted from day 15 to 85 showed balanced CD4/CD8 phenotypes, whereas a second wave of clones that expanded from day 15 to 37 leaned towards CD4+. SARS-CoV-2 specificity was not confirmed for the second-wave clones peaking on day 37. Some responding clones were detected in pre-infection memory, which suggested that pre-existing cross-reactive memory T cells had joined the SARS-CoV-2 response. Contracting CD4+ clones appeared mostly in the CM and EM memory subsets, whereas CD8+ clones were enriched in EMRA.

Ficoll-Paque density gradient centrifugation was used to isolate PBMCs. This clonotype occurred many times. The antigen it binds to is not known. No quality values exist for individual bases; no much larger clone is one base distant. The sample was run on an Illumina NovaSeq 6000. Using 5'RACE with constant-segment primers, TCRalpha and TCRbeta cDNA libraries were constructed, with sample barcodes and unique molecular identifiers added in the process. Trizol reagent was used to extract RNA from every sample. Libraries were amplified in two PCR steps, with a second sample barcode and Illumina TruSeq adapters added in the second step. The libraries were sequenced on an Illumina NovaSeq using 2 x 150 bp paired-end reads. In the original analysis: Reads were demultiplexed and collapsed into UMI-guided consensus sequences with migec v1.2.7. Using mixcr v2.1.11, the UMI consensuses were aligned to TRA and TRB V and J templates and assembled into clonotypes. A clonotype was counted as expanded or contracted only when both edgeR and NoisET called the clonotype significant, with the noise models trained on biological replicates. For edgeR calls, the cutoffs were a false discovery rate-adjusted p below 0.01 and a log2 fold-change threshold of 1. As an exploratory analysis of dynamics, PCA with hierarchical clustering was applied to max-normalized trajectories of the 1000 most abundant clonotypes. The CD4 or CD8 phenotype of responding clones was assigned using the separately sequenced CD4+ and CD8+ repertoires. TCRdb handled the public reads itself, with Q25 trimming in fastp and clone calling in MiXCR, and kept productive beta chains. Rows are unified per CDR3 protein, each entry keeping the most common DNA and genes. The V and J calls and clone size come from TCRdb's table, not from the authors' own analysis. The sample table lists around 200,000 distinct CDR3 sequences, 16% of them with a count of one. Roughly 2.1% of the sample goes to the ten largest clones.

The specimen was PBMCs or a T cell subset sorted from them (not recorded which). The source is an adult woman who had mild COVID-19 (a few samples of this study predate the infection). The sample titles of this study are shuffled in the database, so cell type and time point are left out; the donor was told from shared clones.

DNA sequence: TGTGCCAGCAGCCAAGATCGGGGACAGCTCTCTGGGGCCAACGTCCTGACTTTC. This sequence encodes CASSQDRGQLSGANVLTF. Recombination connected TRBV4-2 to TRBJ2-6, with TRBD1 matching 7 junction bases. The germline V gene sets CDR1 to LGHNA and CDR2 to YNFKEQ. Clipping removes 0 bases from V and 0 bases from J, with 5 as the unmatched junction base count. The CDR3 measures 18 amino acids from cysteine to phenylalanine. CDR3 DNA only is kept here, 54 bases in frame from base 1.